A selection of T cell receptor beta chains follows, all from one sample in a study of shared clonotypes between healthy human individuals. Assay used: immunoSEQ multiplex PCR; TCRdb lists only in-frame clones, some missing. Among around 500,000 clones listed, 76% were seen once. Sequenced material: PBMCs. The source of these receptors is a middle-aged woman in good health. Some clones in this sample may be carry-over from other donors' samples. The CDR3 runs from the conserved cysteine through the conserved F or W. Fields, in order: J gene, clone size, CDR3 length, D gene, V gene, CDR3 DNA, CDR3 protein. The D gene is left open where the match is weak. Only part of the rows carry a size: once, few, many, or a class if the clone is expanded.

J gene: TRBJ2-1; clone size: NA; CDR3 length: 20; D gene: TRBD2; V gene: TRBV18; CDR3 DNA: TGTGCCAGCTCACCACGGGGACTAGGGGCGGTAGATGGCTTTCACAATGAGCAGTTCTTC; CDR3 protein: CASSPRGLGAVDGFHNEQFF
J gene: TRBJ2-1; clone size: NA; CDR3 length: 14; D gene: NA; V gene: TRBV28; CDR3 DNA: TGTGCCAGCAAACCGGGACATCCCTACAATGAGCAGTTCTTC; CDR3 protein: CASKPGHPYNEQFF
J gene: TRBJ1-1; clone size: many; CDR3 length: 14; D gene: NA; V gene: TRBV4-3; CDR3 DNA: TGCGCCAGCAGCCATCCTATCAGGGAAACTGAAGCTTTCTTT; CDR3 protein: CASSHPIRETEAFF
J gene: TRBJ2-7; clone size: once; CDR3 length: 15; D gene: TRBD2; V gene: TRBV7-9; CDR3 DNA: TGTGCCAGCAGCCCTACTAGCGGGAGACCCTACGAGCAGTACTTC; CDR3 protein: CASSPTSGRPYEQYF
J gene: TRBJ2-7; clone size: few; CDR3 length: 11; D gene: NA; V gene: TRBV28; CDR3 DNA: TGTGCCAGCGGCAGCTCCTACGAGCAGTACTTC; CDR3 protein: CASGSSYEQYF
J gene: TRBJ1-2; clone size: NA; CDR3 length: 12; D gene: TRBD1; V gene: TRBV6-4; CDR3 DNA: TGTGCCATCCTGGACAGGAAGTATGGCTACACCTTC; CDR3 protein: CAILDRKYGYTF
J gene: TRBJ2-5; clone size: NA; CDR3 length: 15; D gene: TRBD2; V gene: TRBV18; CDR3 DNA: TGTGCCAGCTCACCAGCAGGGCGGGAGGAAGCCAAGCAGTACTTC; CDR3 protein: CASSPAGREEAKQYF
J gene: TRBJ1-2; clone size: NA; CDR3 length: 15; D gene: NA; V gene: TRBV28; CDR3 DNA: TGTGCCAGCAGTTCCCGACGGACAGTCTCCTATGGCTACACCTTC; CDR3 protein: CASSSRRTVSYGYTF
J gene: TRBJ1-1; clone size: NA; CDR3 length: 15; D gene: NA; V gene: TRBV19; CDR3 DNA: TGTGCCAGTAGTCGGGCCAGGGTATGGAACACTGAAGCTTTCTTT; CDR3 protein: CASSRARVWNTEAFF
J gene: TRBJ2-7; clone size: NA; CDR3 length: 16; D gene: TRBD2; V gene: TRBV13; CDR3 DNA: TGTGCCAGCACCGCAACCGGGACTAGCGGCTCCTACGAGCAGTACTTC; CDR3 protein: CASTATGTSGSYEQYF
J gene: TRBJ2-5; clone size: NA; CDR3 length: 13; D gene: NA; V gene: TRBV25-1; CDR3 DNA: TGTGCCAGCAGTGATTCGTACCAAGAGACCCAGTACTTC; CDR3 protein: CASSDSYQETQYF
J gene: TRBJ1-5; clone size: NA; CDR3 length: 16; D gene: TRBD1; V gene: TRBV28; CDR3 DNA: TGTGCCAGCAGGGGTAGCAGGGGGCTAGGAGATCAGCCCCAGCATTTT; CDR3 protein: CASRGSRGLGDQPQHF
J gene: TRBJ2-7; clone size: NA; CDR3 length: 14; D gene: TRBD2; V gene: TRBV5-4; CDR3 DNA: TGTGCCAGCAGCTCTAGCGGGAGGGCCTCCGAGCAGTACTTC; CDR3 protein: CASSSSGRASEQYF
J gene: TRBJ1-3; clone size: many; CDR3 length: 18; D gene: TRBD1; V gene: TRBV5-1; CDR3 DNA: TGCGCCAGCAGCCCGACGGGACAGGGGGAACTGTCTGGAAACACCATATATTTT; CDR3 protein: CASSPTGQGELSGNTIYF
J gene: TRBJ2-6; clone size: NA; CDR3 length: 17; D gene: NA; V gene: TRBV18; CDR3 DNA: TGTGCCAGCTCACCGGGCGCCTCCCTAGCTGGGGCCAACGTCCTGACTTTC; CDR3 protein: CASSPGASLAGANVLTF
J gene: TRBJ2-3; clone size: NA; CDR3 length: 19; D gene: TRBD2; V gene: TRBV2; CDR3 DNA: TGTGCCAGCAGCCCCATCGGACTAGCGGGAGGACGCAACACAGATACGCAGTATTTT; CDR3 protein: CASSPIGLAGGRNTDTQYF
J gene: TRBJ2-1; clone size: NA; CDR3 length: 17; D gene: TRBD2; V gene: TRBV19; CDR3 DNA: TGTGCCAGTAGTAGTGGACTAGCGGGCCTTGGCGGCAATGAGCAGTTCTTC; CDR3 protein: CASSSGLAGLGGNEQFF
J gene: TRBJ2-1; clone size: NA; CDR3 length: 14; D gene: NA; V gene: TRBV30; CDR3 DNA: TGTGCCTGGAGGCGGTCTCACCTCTACAATGAGCAGTTCTTC; CDR3 protein: CAWRRSHLYNEQFF
J gene: TRBJ2-5; clone size: NA; CDR3 length: 15; D gene: NA; V gene: TRBV4-2; CDR3 DNA: TGTGCCAGCAGCCAAGCCGACACGGTACAAGAGACCCAGTACTTC; CDR3 protein: CASSQADTVQETQYF
J gene: TRBJ1-1; clone size: NA; CDR3 length: 17; D gene: TRBD1; V gene: TRBV5-1; CDR3 DNA: TGCGCCAGCAGCTTAATCGGGACAGGGACCTTGAACACTGAAGCTTTCTTT; CDR3 protein: CASSLIGTGTLNTEAFF